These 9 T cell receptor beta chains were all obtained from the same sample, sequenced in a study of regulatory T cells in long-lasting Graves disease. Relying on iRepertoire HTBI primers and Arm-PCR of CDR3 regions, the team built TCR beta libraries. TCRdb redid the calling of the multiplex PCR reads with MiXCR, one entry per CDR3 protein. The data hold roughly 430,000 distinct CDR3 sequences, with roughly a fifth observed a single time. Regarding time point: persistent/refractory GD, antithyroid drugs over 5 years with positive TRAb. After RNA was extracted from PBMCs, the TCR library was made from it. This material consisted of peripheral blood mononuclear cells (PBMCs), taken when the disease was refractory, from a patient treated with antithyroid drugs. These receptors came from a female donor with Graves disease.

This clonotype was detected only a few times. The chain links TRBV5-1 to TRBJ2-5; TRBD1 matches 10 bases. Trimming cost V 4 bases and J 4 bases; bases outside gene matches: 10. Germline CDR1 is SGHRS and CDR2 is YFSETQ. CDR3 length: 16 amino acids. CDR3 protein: CASSGGLGQGLETQYF. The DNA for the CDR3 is TGCGCCAGCAGCGGAGGCCTGGGACAGGGGTTAGAGACCCAGTACTTC.

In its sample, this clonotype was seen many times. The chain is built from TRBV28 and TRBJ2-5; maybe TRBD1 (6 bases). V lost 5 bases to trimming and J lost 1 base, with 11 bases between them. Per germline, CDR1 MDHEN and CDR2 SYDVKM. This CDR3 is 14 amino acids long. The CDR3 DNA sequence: TGTGCCAGCAGTAAAAAACAGGGCCAAGAGACCCAGTACTTC. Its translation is CASSKKQGQETQYF.

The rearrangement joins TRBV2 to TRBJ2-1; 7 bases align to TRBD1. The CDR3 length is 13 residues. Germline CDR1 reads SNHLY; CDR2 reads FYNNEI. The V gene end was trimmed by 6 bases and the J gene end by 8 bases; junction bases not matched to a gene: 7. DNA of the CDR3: TGTGCCAGCAGGGAGACAGGGTTCGATGAGCAGTTCTTC. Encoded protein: CASRETGFDEQFF.

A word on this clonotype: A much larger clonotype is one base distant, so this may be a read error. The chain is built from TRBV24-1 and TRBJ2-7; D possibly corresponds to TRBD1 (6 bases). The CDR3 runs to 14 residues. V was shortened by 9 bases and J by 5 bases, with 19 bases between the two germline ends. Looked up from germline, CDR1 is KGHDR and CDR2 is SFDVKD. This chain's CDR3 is CATGAFGTSDEQYF. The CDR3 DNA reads TGTGCCACCGGTGCCTTCGGGACATCGGACGAGCAGTACTTC.

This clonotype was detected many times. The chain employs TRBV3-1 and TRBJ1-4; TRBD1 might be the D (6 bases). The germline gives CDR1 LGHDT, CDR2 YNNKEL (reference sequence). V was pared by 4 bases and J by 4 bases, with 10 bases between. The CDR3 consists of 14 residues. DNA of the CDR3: TGTGCCAGCAGCCCGGACAGATTTAATGAAAAACTGTTTTTT. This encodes CASSPDRFNEKLFF.

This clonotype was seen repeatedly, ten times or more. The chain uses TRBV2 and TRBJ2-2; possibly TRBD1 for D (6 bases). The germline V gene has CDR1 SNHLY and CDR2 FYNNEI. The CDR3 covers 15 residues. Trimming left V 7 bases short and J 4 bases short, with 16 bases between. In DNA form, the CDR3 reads TGTGCCAGCATTTCCGGGACATACTCCACCGGGGAGCTGTTTTTT. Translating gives CASISGTYSTGELFF.

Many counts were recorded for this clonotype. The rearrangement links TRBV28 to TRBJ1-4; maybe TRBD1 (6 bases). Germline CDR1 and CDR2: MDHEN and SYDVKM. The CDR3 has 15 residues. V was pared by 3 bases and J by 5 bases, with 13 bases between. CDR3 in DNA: TGTGCCAGCAGTTTCGGCCGGCAGGGGAATGAAAAACTGTTTTTT. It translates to CASSFGRQGNEKLFF.

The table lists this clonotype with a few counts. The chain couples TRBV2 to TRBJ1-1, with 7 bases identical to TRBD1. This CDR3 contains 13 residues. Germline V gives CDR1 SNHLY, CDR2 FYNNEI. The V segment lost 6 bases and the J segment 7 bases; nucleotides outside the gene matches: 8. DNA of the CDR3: TGTGCCAGCAGGCCGGGACAGTGGAATGAAGCTTTCTTT. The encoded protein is CASRPGQWNEAFF. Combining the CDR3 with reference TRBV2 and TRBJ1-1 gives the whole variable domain EPEVTQTPSHQVTQMGQEVILRCVPISNHLYFYWYRQILGQKVEFLVSFYNNEISEKSEIFDDQFSVERPDGSNFTLKIRSTKLEDSAMYFCASRPGQWNEAFFGQGTRLTVV.

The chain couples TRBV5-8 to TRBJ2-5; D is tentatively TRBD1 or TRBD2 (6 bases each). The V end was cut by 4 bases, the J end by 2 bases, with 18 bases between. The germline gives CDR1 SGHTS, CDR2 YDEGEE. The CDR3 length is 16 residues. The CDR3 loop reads CASSGGVWGAQETQYF. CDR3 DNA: TGTGCCAGCAGCGGAGGGGTTTGGGGGGCACAAGAGACCCAGTACTTC.